A selection of T cell receptor beta chains follows, all from one sample in a study of PD-L1 blockade in urothelial cancer. Some clones are missing from TCRdb's copy, which holds only in-frame ones; the method was immunoSEQ multiplex PCR. The sample lists under 25,000 clones, approximately 82% occurring once. The specimen was PBMCs, collected around atezolizumab (anti-PD-L1) treatment. These TCRs come from a man between 65 and 80 years old with urothelial cancer. CDR3s include the opening cysteine and the closing phenylalanine or tryptophan. The D gene is left open where the match is weak. Clone size is not always given. Where it is, it says once, few, many or a class for expanded clones.

size	J	D	V	CDR3	DNA
NA	TRBJ1-1	NA	TRBV14	CASSRGGTEAFF	TGTGCCAGCAGCCGCGGTGGCACTGAAGCTTTCTTT
NA	TRBJ2-2	NA	TRBV5-1	CASSLDSLTGELFF	TGCGCCAGCAGCTTGGACAGTTTAACCGGGGAGCTGTTTTTT
once	TRBJ1-2	NA	TRBV7-2	CASSFNSGYGYTF	TGTGCCAGCAGCTTTAACAGTGGCTATGGCTACACCTTC
NA	TRBJ2-2	NA	TRBV29-1	CSATGWDTGELFF	TGCAGCGCAACAGGCTGGGACACCGGGGAGCTGTTTTTT
NA	TRBJ2-1	TRBD2	TRBV7-8	CASSFALAETYNEQFF	TGTGCCAGCAGCTTCGCGCTAGCGGAGACCTACAATGAGCAGTTCTTC
few	TRBJ1-3	NA	TRBV30	CAWSRLGASGNTIYF	TGTGCCTGGAGTCGCCTAGGGGCCTCTGGAAACACCATATATTTT
NA	TRBJ1-1	NA	TRBV27	CASSSAQVNTEAFF	TGTGCCAGCAGTTCTGCACAGGTAAACACTGAAGCTTTCTTT
NA	TRBJ2-1	TRBD1	TRBV2	CAIRDSYNEQFF	TGTGCCATCCGGGACAGCTACAATGAGCAGTTCTTC
NA	TRBJ1-2	TRBD1	TRBV5-4	CASSPPAGGRNGYTF	TGTGCCAGCAGCCCACCAGCAGGGGGGCGAAATGGCTACACCTTC
NA	TRBJ2-1	TRBD2	TRBV10-3	CAISELATSGINEQFF	TGTGCCATCAGTGAGTTGGCGACTAGCGGGATCAATGAGCAGTTCTTC
NA	TRBJ1-5	NA	TRBV12-5	CASGLAQAGLHQPQHF	NA
NA	TRBJ2-5	TRBD2	TRBV9	CASSVGGRETQYF	TGTGCCAGCAGCGTAGGCGGGAGAGAGACCCAGTACTTC
NA	TRBJ2-3	NA	TRBV9	CASSVWGGDTDTQYF	TGTGCCAGCAGCGTTTGGGGAGGTGATACAGATACGCAGTATTTT
NA	TRBJ1-1	TRBD1	TRBV5-6	CASSFWTGGRNTEAFF	TGTGCCAGCAGCTTTTGGACAGGGGGGAGGAACACTGAAGCTTTCTTT
NA	TRBJ2-5	NA	TRBV5-4	CASTGTGMETQYF	TGTGCCAGCACCGGGACTGGAATGGAGACCCAGTACTTC
NA	TRBJ1-2	TRBD1	TRBV10-2	CASSENPGGGYGYTF	TGCGCCAGCAGTGAGAATCCAGGGGGAGGCTATGGCTACACCTTC
NA	TRBJ2-1	TRBD2	TRBV27	CASSSLAGRNEQFF	TGTGCCAGCAGCTCCCTAGCGGGAAGGAATGAGCAGTTCTTC
NA	TRBJ1-2	NA	TRBV14	CASSQVVQGGGYTF	TGTGCCAGCAGCCAAGTTGTCCAGGGTGGAGGCTACACCTTC
NA	TRBJ2-3	NA	TRBV9	CASSPRDSEGATDTQYF	TGTGCCAGCAGCCCGAGGGATTCGGAGGGAGCCACAGATACGCAGTATTTT
few	TRBJ1-2	TRBD1	TRBV18	CASSPSGQATLGYTF	TGTGCCAGCTCACCATCTGGACAGGCGACACTGGGCTACACCTTC
NA	TRBJ1-4	NA	TRBV5-1	CASSSDEPRGGGKLFF	TGCGCCAGCAGCTCAGATGAACCCAGGGGTGGGGGAAAACTGTTTTTT
few	TRBJ1-1	NA	TRBV18	CASSPRGMNTEAFF	TGTGCCAGCTCACCAAGGGGCATGAACACTGAAGCTTTCTTT
NA	TRBJ2-3	NA	TRBV5-1	CASSAPPGGSTDTQYF	TGCGCCAGCAGCGCGCCCCCCGGGGGAAGCACAGATACGCAGTATTTT
NA	TRBJ2-1	NA	TRBV4-3	CASSQVGAYNEQFF	TGCGCCAGCAGCCAAGTCGGGGCCTACAATGAGCAGTTCTTC
NA	TRBJ1-5	NA	TRBV28	CASSSSGQGNQPQHF	TGTGCCAGCAGTTCTTCTGGGCAGGGGAATCAGCCCCAGCATTTT
NA	TRBJ2-7	TRBD2	TRBV7-9	CASSSHQTSGNYEQYF	TGTGCCAGCAGCTCCCACCAAACTAGCGGGAACTACGAGCAGTACTTC
NA	TRBJ2-1	TRBD2	TRBV5-1	CASSLGGGVGNNEQFF	TGCGCCAGCAGCTTGGGGGGGGGAGTCGGAAACAATGAGCAGTTCTTC
NA	TRBJ2-6	TRBD1	TRBV4-3	CASSGTVSGANVLTF	TGCGCCAGCAGCGGGACAGTCTCTGGGGCCAACGTCCTGACTTTC
NA	TRBJ1-1	NA	TRBV19	CASSMEYAEAFF	TGTGCCAGTAGTATGGAGTATGCTGAAGCTTTCTTT
NA	TRBJ2-7	NA	TRBV7-6	CASSLYERKAYEQYF	TGTGCCAGCAGCTTATATGAGCGGAAAGCCTACGAGCAGTACTTC
NA	TRBJ1-2	TRBD1	TRBV9	CASSGDRGLNYGYTF	TGTGCCAGCAGCGGGGACAGGGGGCTGAACTATGGCTACACCTTC
NA	TRBJ2-1	NA	TRBV29-1	CSVERSGTGDEQFF	TGCAGCGTTGAAAGAAGCGGGACAGGTGATGAGCAGTTCTTC
NA	TRBJ1-2	TRBD1	TRBV7-9	CASSLDQGVGYTF	TGTGCCAGCAGCTTAGACCAGGGGGTTGGCTACACCTTC
NA	TRBJ2-1	TRBD2	TRBV6-1	CASSEHGRAKREQFF	TGTGCCAGCAGCGAACACGGGAGGGCTAAGCGTGAGCAGTTCTTC
NA	TRBJ1-2	NA	TRBV9	CASSVVRRLDGYTF	TGTGCCAGCAGCGTAGTGAGGCGGCTCGATGGCTACACCTTC
NA	TRBJ2-1	NA	TRBV19	CASSIDPVGREGYNEQFF	TGTGCCAGTAGTATAGACCCCGTGGGTCGGGAAGGTTACAATGAGCAGTTCTTC
NA	TRBJ1-2	NA	TRBV19	CASSIGPGGYTF	TGTGCCAGTAGTATTGGCCCAGGAGGCTACACCTTC
NA	TRBJ2-7	TRBD2	TRBV5-1	CASSPGTSGSVSYEQYF	TGCGCCAGCAGCCCAGGGACTAGCGGGAGTGTTTCCTACGAGCAGTACTTC
NA	TRBJ2-5	TRBD2	TRBV5-1	CASSFAGEETQYF	TGCGCCAGCAGCTTCGCGGGAGAAGAGACCCAGTACTTC
NA	TRBJ2-1	TRBD2	TRBV19	CASSIGLAGPGSSYNEQFF	TGTGCCAGTAGTATTGGACTAGCGGGACCCGGGAGCTCCTACAATGAGCAGTTCTTC